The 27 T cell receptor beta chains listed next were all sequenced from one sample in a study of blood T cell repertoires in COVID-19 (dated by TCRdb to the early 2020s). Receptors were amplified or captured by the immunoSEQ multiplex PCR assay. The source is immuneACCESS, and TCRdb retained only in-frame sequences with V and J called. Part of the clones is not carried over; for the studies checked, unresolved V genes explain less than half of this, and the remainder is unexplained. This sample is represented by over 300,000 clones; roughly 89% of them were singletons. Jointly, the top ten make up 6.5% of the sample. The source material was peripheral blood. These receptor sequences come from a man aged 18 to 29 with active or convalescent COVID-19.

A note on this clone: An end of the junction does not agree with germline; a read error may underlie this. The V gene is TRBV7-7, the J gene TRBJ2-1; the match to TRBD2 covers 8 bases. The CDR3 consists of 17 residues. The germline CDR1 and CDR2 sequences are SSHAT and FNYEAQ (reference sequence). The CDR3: CASSSRLAPGLYNEQFF. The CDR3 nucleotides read TGTGCTAGCAGCTCCAGACTAGCGCCTGGATTATACAATGAGCAGTTCTTC.

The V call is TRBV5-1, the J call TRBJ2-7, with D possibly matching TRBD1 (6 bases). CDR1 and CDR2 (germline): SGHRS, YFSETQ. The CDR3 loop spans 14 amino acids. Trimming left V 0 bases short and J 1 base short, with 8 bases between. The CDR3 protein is CASSLEGVSYEQYF. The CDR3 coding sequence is TGCGCCAGCAGCTTGGAGGGGGTTTCCTACGAGCAGTACTTC.

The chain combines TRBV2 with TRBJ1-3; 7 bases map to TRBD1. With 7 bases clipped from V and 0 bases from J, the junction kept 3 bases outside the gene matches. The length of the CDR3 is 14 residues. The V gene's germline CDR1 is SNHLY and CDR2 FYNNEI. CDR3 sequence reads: CASKDRDSGNTIYF. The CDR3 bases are TGTGCCAGCAAAGACAGGGACTCTGGAAACACCATATATTTT.

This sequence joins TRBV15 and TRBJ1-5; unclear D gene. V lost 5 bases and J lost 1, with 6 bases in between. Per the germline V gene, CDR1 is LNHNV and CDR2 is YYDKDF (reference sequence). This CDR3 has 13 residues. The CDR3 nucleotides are TGTGCCACCAGCCTAGGCAGCAATCAGCCCCAGCATTTT. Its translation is CATSLGSNQPQHF.

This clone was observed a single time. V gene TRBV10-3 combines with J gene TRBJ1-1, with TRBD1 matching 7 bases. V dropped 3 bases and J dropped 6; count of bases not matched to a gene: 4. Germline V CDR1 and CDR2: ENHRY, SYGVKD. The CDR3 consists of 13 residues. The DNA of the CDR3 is TGTGCCATCAGTGAACAGGGGCTGGCTGAAGCTTTCTTT. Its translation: CAISEQGLAEAFF.

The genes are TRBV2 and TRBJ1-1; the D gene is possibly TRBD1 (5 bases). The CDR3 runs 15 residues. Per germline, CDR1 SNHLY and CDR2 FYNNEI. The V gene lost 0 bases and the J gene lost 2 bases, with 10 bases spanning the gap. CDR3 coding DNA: TGTGCCAGCAGTGAAGCCCCAGGGTTAAACACTGAAGCTTTCTTT. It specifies CASSEAPGLNTEAFF.

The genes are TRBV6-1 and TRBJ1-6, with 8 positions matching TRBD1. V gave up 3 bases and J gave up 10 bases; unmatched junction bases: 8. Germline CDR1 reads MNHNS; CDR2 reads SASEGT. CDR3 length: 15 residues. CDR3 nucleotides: TGTGCCAGCAGTGAGGTACAGGGGGTCGGCTCACCCCTCCACTTT. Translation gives CASSEVQGVGSPLHF.

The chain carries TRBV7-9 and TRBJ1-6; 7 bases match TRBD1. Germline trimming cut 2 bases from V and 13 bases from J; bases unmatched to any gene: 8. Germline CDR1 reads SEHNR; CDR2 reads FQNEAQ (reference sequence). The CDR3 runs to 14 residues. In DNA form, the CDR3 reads TGTGCCAGCAGCTTAAGGGACAGCCAGTGGCCCCTCCACTTT. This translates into CASSLRDSQWPLHF.

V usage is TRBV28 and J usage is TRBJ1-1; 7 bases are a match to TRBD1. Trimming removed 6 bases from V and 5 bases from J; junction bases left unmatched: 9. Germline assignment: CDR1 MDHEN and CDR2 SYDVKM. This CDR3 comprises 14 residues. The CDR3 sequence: CASSVGGGRTEAFF. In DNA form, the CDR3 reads TGTGCCAGCAGCGTAGGGGGCGGGAGGACTGAAGCTTTCTTT.

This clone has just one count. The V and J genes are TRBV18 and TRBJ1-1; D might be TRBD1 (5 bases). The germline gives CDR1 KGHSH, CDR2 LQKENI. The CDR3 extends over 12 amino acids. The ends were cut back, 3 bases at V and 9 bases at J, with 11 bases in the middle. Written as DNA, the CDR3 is TGTGCCAGCTCACCGGGGACTGCTAAAGCTTTCTTT. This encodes CASSPGTAKAFF.

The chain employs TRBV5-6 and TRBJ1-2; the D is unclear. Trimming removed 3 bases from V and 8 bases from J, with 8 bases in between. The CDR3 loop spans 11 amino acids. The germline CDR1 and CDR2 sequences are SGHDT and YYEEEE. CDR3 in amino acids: CASSSGYGYTF. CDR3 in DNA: TGTGCCAGCAGCTCAGGTTACGGCTACACCTTC.

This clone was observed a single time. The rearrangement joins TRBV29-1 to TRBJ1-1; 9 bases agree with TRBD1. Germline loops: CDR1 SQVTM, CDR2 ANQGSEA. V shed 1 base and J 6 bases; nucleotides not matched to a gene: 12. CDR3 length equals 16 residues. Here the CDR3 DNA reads TGCAGCGTTGAAGGTCGGAGCCGTACAGGGGGCCCTGAAGCTTTCTTT. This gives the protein CSVEGRSRTGGPEAFF.

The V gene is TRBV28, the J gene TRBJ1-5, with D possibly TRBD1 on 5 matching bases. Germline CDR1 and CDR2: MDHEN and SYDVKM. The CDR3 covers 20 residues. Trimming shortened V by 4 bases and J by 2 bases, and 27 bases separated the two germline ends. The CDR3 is CASSSPGGSGSINGNQPQHF. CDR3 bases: TGTGCCAGCAGTTCGCCGGGGGGGTCGGGAAGCATAAACGGCAATCAGCCCCAGCATTTT.

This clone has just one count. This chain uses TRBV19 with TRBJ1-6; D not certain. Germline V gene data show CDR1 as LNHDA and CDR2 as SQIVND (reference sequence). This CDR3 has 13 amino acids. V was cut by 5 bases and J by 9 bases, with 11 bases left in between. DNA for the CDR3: TGTGCCAGTAGTGGAGCAGCGGGTTCACCCCTCCACTTT. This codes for CASSGAAGSPLHF. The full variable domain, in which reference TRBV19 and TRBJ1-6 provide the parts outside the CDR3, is DGGITQSPKYLFRKEGQNVTLSCEQNLNHDAMYWYRQDPGQGLRLIYYSQIVNDFQKGDIAEGYSVSREKKESFPLTVTSAQKNPTAFYLCASSGAAGSPLHFGNGTRLTVT.

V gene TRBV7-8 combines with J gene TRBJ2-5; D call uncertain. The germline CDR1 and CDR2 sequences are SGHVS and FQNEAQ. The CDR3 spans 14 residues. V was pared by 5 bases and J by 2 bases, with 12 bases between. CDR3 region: CASSPGGQQETQYF. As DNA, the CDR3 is TGTGCCAGCAGCCCGGGTGGCCAACAAGAGACCCAGTACTTC.

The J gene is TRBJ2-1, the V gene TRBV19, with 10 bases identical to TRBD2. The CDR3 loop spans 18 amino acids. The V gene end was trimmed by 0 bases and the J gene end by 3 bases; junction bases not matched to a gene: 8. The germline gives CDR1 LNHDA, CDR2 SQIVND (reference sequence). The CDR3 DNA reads TGTGCCAGTAGTATAGATTCAGGAGCGGGAGGGTTCTACAATGAGCAGTTCTTC. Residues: CASSIDSGAGGFYNEQFF.

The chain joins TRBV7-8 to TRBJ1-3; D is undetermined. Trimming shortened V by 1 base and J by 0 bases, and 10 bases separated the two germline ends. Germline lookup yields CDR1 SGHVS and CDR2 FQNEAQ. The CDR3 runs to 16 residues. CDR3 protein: CASSLGHPRSGNTIYF. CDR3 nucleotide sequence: TGTGCCAGCAGCTTAGGGCACCCTCGCTCTGGAAACACCATATATTTT.

This CDR3 reads CSASGLAGEISPYEQYF. CDR3 coding DNA: TGCAGTGCTAGTGGACTAGCGGGAGAAATTTCCCCCTACGAGCAGTACTTC. The chain is built from TRBV20-1 and TRBJ2-7, with TRBD2 identical over 13 bases. The CDR3 has 17 amino acids. Germline-derived CDR1 and CDR2 are DFQATT and SNEGSKA (reference sequence). J was trimmed by 2 bases and V by 3 bases; bases with no gene match: 10.

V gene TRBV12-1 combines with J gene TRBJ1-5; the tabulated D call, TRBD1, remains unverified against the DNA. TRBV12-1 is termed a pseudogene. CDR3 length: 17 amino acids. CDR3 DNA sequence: TGTGCCAGCAGCTCACTTACTGTACAGGGTCGGAATCAGCCCCAGCATTTT. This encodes CASSSLTVQGRNQPQHF.

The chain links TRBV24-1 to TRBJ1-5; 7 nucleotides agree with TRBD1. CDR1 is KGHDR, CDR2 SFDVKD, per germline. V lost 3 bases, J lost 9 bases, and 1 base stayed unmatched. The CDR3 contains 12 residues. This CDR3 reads CATSDRDRPQHF. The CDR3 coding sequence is TGTGCCACCAGTGATCGGGACAGGCCCCAGCATTTT.

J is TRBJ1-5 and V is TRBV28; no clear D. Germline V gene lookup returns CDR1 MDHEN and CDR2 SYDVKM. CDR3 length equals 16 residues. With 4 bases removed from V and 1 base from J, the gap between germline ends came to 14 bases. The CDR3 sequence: CASSYLHPQSNQPQHF. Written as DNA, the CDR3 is TGTGCCAGCAGTTATCTCCACCCCCAGAGCAATCAGCCCCAGCATTTT.

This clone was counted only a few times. The CDR3 DNA follows: TGTGCCAGCAAAAGGACAGAGCTTAACTATGGCTACACCTTC. This gives the protein CASKRTELNYGYTF. The rearrangement joins TRBV6-5 to TRBJ1-2; TRBD1 is a possible D gene (6 bases). The germline CDR1 and CDR2 sequences are MNHEY and SVGAGI. V lost 7 bases and J 1 base, leaving 13 bases between the germline ends. The CDR3 is 14 amino acids.

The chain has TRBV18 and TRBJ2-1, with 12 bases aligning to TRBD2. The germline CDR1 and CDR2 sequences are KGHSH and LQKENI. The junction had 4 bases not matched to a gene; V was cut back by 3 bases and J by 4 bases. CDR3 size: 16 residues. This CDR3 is CASSPAGLAGYNEQFF. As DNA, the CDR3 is TGTGCCAGCTCACCCGCTGGACTAGCGGGATACAATGAGCAGTTCTTC.

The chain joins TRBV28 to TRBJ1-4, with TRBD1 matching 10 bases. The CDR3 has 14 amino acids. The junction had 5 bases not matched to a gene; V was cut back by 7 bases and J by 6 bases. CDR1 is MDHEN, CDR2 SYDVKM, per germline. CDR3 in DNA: TGTGCCAGCAAACCGGGACAGGGGTATGAAAAACTGTTTTTT. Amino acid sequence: CASKPGQGYEKLFF.

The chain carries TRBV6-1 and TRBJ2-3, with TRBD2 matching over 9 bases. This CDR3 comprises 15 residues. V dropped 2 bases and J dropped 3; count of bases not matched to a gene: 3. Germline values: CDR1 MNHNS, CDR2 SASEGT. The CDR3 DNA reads TGTGCCAGCAGTGAACTTAGCGGGGGTACAGATACGCAGTATTTT. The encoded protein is CASSELSGGTDTQYF.

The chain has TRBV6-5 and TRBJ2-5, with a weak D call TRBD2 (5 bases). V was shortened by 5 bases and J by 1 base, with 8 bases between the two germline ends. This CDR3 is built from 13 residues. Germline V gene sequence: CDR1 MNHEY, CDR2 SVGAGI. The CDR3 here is CASSRAVQETQYF. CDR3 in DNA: TGTGCCAGCAGTAGAGCGGTCCAAGAGACCCAGTACTTC.

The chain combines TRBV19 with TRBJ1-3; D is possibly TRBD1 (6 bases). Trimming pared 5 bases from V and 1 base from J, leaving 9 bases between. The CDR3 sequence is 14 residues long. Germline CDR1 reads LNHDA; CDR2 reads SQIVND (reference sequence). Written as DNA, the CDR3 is TGTGCCAGTAGTGTCACAGGGTCTGGAAACACCATATATTTT. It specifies CASSVTGSGNTIYF.